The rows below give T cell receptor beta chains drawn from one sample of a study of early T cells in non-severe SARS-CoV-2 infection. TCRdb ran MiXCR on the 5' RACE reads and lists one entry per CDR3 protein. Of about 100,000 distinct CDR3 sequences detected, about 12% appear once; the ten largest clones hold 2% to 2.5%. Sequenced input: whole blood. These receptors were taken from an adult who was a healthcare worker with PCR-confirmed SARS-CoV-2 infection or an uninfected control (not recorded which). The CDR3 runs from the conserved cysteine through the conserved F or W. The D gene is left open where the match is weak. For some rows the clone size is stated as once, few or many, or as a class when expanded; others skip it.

CDR3 DNA: TGCGCCAGCAGCTTGTCCCAGGGGGGTAATTCACCCCTCCACTTT
CDR3 protein: CASSLSQGGNSPLHF
V gene: TRBV5-1
J gene: TRBJ1-6
clone size: few
D gene: TRBD1

CDR3 DNA: TGTGCCAGCTCACCGCAGGGACCAAATAATTCACCCCTCCACTTT
CDR3 protein: CASSPQGPNNSPLHF
V gene: TRBV18
J gene: TRBJ1-6
clone size: many
D gene: NA

CDR3 DNA: TGCGCCAGCAGTGAGTCGGACTTCCAATTGACCTCAGATACGCAGTATTTT
CDR3 protein: CASSESDFQLTSDTQYF
V gene: TRBV10-1
J gene: TRBJ2-3
clone size: many
D gene: NA

CDR3 DNA: TGCAGTGCCAACTTAAGGCAGGGAGCAGATACGCAGTATTTT
CDR3 protein: CSANLRQGADTQYF
V gene: TRBV20-1
J gene: TRBJ2-3
clone size: few
D gene: NA

CDR3 DNA: TGTGCCAGCACCCCCGGTGGGTCGTACGAGCAGTACTTC
CDR3 protein: CASTPGGSYEQYF
V gene: TRBV7-9
J gene: TRBJ2-7
clone size: few
D gene: NA

CDR3 DNA: TGTGCCAGCAGGCTAACGGGACTCATCAATTCACCCCTCCACTTT
CDR3 protein: CASRLTGLINSPLHF
V gene: TRBV12-3/TRBV12-4
J gene: TRBJ1-6
clone size: NA
D gene: NA

CDR3 DNA: TGCGCCAGCAGCTTCTCAGGGACAGGCAGCACAGATACGCAGTATTTT
CDR3 protein: CASSFSGTGSTDTQYF
V gene: TRBV5-1
J gene: TRBJ2-3
clone size: few
D gene: TRBD1

CDR3 DNA: TGTGCCAGCGGTAACCGGTACAATGAGCAGTTCTTC
CDR3 protein: CASGNRYNEQFF
V gene: TRBV7-9
J gene: TRBJ2-1
clone size: many
D gene: NA

CDR3 DNA: TGCGCCAGCAGCTTGGGGCTAGCGGGCACCGGGGAGCTGTTTTTT
CDR3 protein: CASSLGLAGTGELFF
V gene: TRBV5-1
J gene: TRBJ2-2
clone size: many
D gene: TRBD2

CDR3 DNA: TGTGCCAGCCATGGAGGGCACCCCGGCACAGATACGCAGTATTTT
CDR3 protein: CASHGGHPGTDTQYF
V gene: TRBV12-3/TRBV12-4
J gene: TRBJ2-3
clone size: NA
D gene: NA

CDR3 DNA: TGCAGTGCTAGAGATCCCGGGGGGACTGGGTCTGATGAGCAGTTCTTC
CDR3 protein: CSARDPGGTGSDEQFF
V gene: TRBV20-1
J gene: TRBJ2-1
clone size: NA
D gene: TRBD2

CDR3 DNA: TGTGCCAGCAGCTTAGCGGGGGGCGGCACTGAAGCTTTCTTT
CDR3 protein: CASSLAGGGTEAFF
V gene: TRBV11-2
J gene: TRBJ1-1
clone size: many
D gene: NA

CDR3 DNA: TGCAGTGCTAGAACCGGATACGGGCAGTACTTC
CDR3 protein: CSARTGYGQYF
V gene: TRBV20-1
J gene: TRBJ2-7
clone size: few
D gene: NA

CDR3 DNA: TGTGCCAGTAGTACCCGACTAGCGGGGGCCATAAGCTCCTACAATGAGCAGTTCTTC
CDR3 protein: CASSTRLAGAISSYNEQFF
V gene: TRBV19
J gene: TRBJ2-1
clone size: few
D gene: TRBD2

CDR3 DNA: TGTGCCAGCAGTGATGGGACACTTGAAGCTTTCTTT
CDR3 protein: CASSDGTLEAFF
V gene: TRBV6-1
J gene: TRBJ1-1
clone size: many
D gene: NA

CDR3 DNA: TGTGCCAGCAGCTTACACCTCCGGGTGAGCTATGGCTACACCTTC
CDR3 protein: CASSLHLRVSYGYTF
V gene: TRBV7-9
J gene: TRBJ1-2
clone size: few
D gene: NA

CDR3 DNA: TGTGCCACCAGTGATGGTTCATGGGGGAACACTGAAGCTTTCTTT
CDR3 protein: CATSDGSWGNTEAFF
V gene: TRBV24-1
J gene: TRBJ1-1
clone size: many
D gene: NA

CDR3 DNA: TGTGCCAGCAGCTGGACTGAGACAGCGAAGACCGGGGAGCTGTTTTTT
CDR3 protein: CASSWTETAKTGELFF
V gene: TRBV5-6
J gene: TRBJ2-2
clone size: many
D gene: NA

CDR3 DNA: TGTGCCAGCAGTTTGGGGACAGGGGGCTACAATGAGCAGTTCTTC
CDR3 protein: CASSLGTGGYNEQFF
V gene: TRBV28
J gene: TRBJ2-1
clone size: NA
D gene: TRBD1

CDR3 DNA: TGTGCCAGCAGTTCTCTCCTCCGTCAGGTTGAAGCTTTCTTT
CDR3 protein: CASSSLLRQVEAFF
V gene: TRBV28
J gene: TRBJ1-1
clone size: NA
D gene: NA

CDR3 DNA: TGTGCCAGCAGCTTTGACAGATCTAACACCGGGGAGCTGTTTTTT
CDR3 protein: CASSFDRSNTGELFF
V gene: TRBV7-9
J gene: TRBJ2-2
clone size: few
D gene: NA

CDR3 DNA: TGCGCCAGCAGCCAGCGAAAGGGACAGGTCAACTCCTACGAGCAGTACTTC
CDR3 protein: CASSQRKGQVNSYEQYF
V gene: TRBV4-1
J gene: TRBJ2-7
clone size: many
D gene: TRBD1

CDR3 DNA: TGCAGCGTTGGGATTAACGGGGAGCTGTTTTTT
CDR3 protein: CSVGINGELFF
V gene: TRBV29-1
J gene: TRBJ2-2
clone size: many
D gene: NA

CDR3 DNA: TGTGCCAGCAGCATACCGGGACAGGGACAATACGAGCAGTACTTC
CDR3 protein: CASSIPGQGQYEQYF
V gene: TRBV7-9
J gene: TRBJ2-7
clone size: few
D gene: TRBD1

CDR3 DNA: TGCGCCAGCAGCCAAGCCTCCGGGACAGCCCAAAACATTCAGTACTTC
CDR3 protein: CASSQASGTAQNIQYF
V gene: TRBV4-1
J gene: TRBJ2-4
clone size: many
D gene: TRBD1

CDR3 DNA: TGTGCCAGCAGTTTAATGGGGTACGAGCAGTACTTC
CDR3 protein: CASSLMGYEQYF
V gene: TRBV28
J gene: TRBJ2-7
clone size: many
D gene: NA

CDR3 DNA: TGCAGTGCCGCTCCTGGACCGAACACTGAAGCTTTCTTT
CDR3 protein: CSAAPGPNTEAFF
V gene: TRBV29-1
J gene: TRBJ1-1
clone size: NA
D gene: NA

CDR3 DNA: TGTGCCAGCAGCCTCCGGACAGGGGGTCTGTGGAATTCACCCCTCCACTTT
CDR3 protein: CASSLRTGGLWNSPLHF
V gene: TRBV11-2
J gene: TRBJ1-6
clone size: many
D gene: TRBD1

CDR3 DNA: TGCAGTGCGTCTCGGCGGGAGACCGGGGAGCTGTTTTTT
CDR3 protein: CSASRRETGELFF
V gene: TRBV20-1
J gene: TRBJ2-2
clone size: NA
D gene: TRBD2

CDR3 DNA: TGTGCCAGCTCATCACTAGCGGGGGTGCCCGGGGAGCTGTTTTTT
CDR3 protein: CASSSLAGVPGELFF
V gene: TRBV18
J gene: TRBJ2-2
clone size: few
D gene: TRBD2

CDR3 DNA: TGCAGTGCGCCCCACCTCGGGGATGAGCAGTTCTTC
CDR3 protein: CSAPHLGDEQFF
V gene: TRBV20-1
J gene: TRBJ2-1
clone size: many
D gene: NA

CDR3 DNA: TGCAGTGCTAGTTCCGCCCTCACCGAGACAGCCTCCTACGAGCAGTACTTC
CDR3 protein: CSASSALTETASYEQYF
V gene: TRBV20-1
J gene: TRBJ2-7
clone size: many
D gene: NA

CDR3 DNA: TGTGCCAGCAGCTTAGACTGGCAGAACACAGATACGCAGTATTTT
CDR3 protein: CASSLDWQNTDTQYF
V gene: TRBV7-9
J gene: TRBJ2-3
clone size: few
D gene: NA

CDR3 DNA: TGTGCCATCAGTGGAGGGGAATACAATGAGCAGTTCTTC
CDR3 protein: CAISGGEYNEQFF
V gene: TRBV10-3
J gene: TRBJ2-1
clone size: many
D gene: NA

CDR3 DNA: TGTGCCAGCAGCAAAGGTAAGGGGAGGACCCCGCCGTTGGGGACGAGCACTGAAGCTTTCTTT
CDR3 protein: CASSKGKGRTPPLGTSTEAFF
V gene: TRBV21-1
J gene: TRBJ1-1
clone size: many
D gene: NA